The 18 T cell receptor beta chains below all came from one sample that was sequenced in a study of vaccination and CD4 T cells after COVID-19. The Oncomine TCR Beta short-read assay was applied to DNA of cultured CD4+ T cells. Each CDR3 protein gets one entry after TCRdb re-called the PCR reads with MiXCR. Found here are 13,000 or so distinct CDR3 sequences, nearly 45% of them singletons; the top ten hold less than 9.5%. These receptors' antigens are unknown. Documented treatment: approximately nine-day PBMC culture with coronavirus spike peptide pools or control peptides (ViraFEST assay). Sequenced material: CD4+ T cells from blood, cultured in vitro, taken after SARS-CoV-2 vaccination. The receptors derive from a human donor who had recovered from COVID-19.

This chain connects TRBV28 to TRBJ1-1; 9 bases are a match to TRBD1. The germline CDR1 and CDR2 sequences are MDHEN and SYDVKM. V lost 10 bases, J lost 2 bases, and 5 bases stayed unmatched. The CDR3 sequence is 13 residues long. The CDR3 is CATRDRANTEAFF. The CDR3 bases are TGTGCCACCCGGGACAGGGCCAACACTGAAGCTTTCTTT.

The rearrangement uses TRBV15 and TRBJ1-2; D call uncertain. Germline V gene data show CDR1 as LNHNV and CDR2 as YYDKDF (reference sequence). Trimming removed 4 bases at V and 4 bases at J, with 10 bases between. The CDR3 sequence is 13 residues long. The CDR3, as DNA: TGTGCCACCAGCATAGGGCAGACCTATGGCTACACCTTC. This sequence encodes CATSIGQTYGYTF. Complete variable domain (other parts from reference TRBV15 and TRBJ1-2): DAMVIQNPRYQVTQFGKPVTLSCSQTLNHNVMYWYQQKSSQAPKLLFHYYDKDFNNEADTPDNFQSRRPNTSFCFLDIRSPGLGDTAMYLCATSIGQTYGYTFGSGTRLTVV.

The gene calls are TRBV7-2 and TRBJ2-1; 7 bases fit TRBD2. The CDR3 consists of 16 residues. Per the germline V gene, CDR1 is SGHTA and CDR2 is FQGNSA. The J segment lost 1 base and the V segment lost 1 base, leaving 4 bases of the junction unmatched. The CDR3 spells CASSLVPSGSYNEQFF. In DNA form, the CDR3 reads TGTGCCAGCAGCTTAGTGCCTAGCGGTTCCTACAATGAGCAGTTCTTC. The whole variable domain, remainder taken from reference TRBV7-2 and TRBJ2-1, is GAGVSQSPSNKVTEKGKDVELRCDPISGHTALYWYRQSLGQGLEFLIYFQGNSAPDKSGLPSDRFSAERTGGSVSTLTIQRTQQEDSAVYLCASSLVPSGSYNEQFFGPGTRLTVL.

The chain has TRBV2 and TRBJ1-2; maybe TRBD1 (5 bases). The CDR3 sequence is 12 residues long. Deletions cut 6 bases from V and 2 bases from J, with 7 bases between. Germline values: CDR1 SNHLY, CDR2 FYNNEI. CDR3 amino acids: CASRTDNYGYTF. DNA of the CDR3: TGTGCCAGCAGGACAGACAACTATGGCTACACCTTC.

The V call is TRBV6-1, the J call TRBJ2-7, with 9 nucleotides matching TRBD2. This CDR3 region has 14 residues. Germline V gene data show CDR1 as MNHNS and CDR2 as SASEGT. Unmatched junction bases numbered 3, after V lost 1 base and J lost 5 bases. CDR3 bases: TGTGCCAGCAGTGAAGGCGGGAGGGCCCACGAGCAGTACTTC. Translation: CASSEGGRAHEQYF.

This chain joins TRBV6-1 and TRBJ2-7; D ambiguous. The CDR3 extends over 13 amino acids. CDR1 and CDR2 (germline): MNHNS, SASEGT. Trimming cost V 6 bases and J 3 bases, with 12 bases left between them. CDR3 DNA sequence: TGTGCCAGCAGACGACAAACCGACTACGAGCAGTACTTC. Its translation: CASRRQTDYEQYF.

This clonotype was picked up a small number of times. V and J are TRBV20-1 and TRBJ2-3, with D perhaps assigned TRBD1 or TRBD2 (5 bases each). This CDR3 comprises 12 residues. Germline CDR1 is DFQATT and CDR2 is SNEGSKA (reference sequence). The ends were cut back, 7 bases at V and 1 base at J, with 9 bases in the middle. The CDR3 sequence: CSVGGGTDTQYF. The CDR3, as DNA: TGCAGTGTTGGGGGTGGCACAGATACGCAGTATTTT.

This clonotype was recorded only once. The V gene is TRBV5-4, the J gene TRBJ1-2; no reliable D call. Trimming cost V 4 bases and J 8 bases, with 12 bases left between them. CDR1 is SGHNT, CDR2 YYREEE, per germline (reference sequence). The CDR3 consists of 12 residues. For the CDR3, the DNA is TGTGCCAGCAGCCAGTACCTGGGGGGCTACACCTTC. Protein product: CASSQYLGGYTF.

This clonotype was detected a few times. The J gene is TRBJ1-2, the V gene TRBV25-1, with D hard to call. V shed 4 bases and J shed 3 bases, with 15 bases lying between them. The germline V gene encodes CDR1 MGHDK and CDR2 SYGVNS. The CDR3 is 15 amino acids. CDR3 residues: CASSAAGPLDYGYTF. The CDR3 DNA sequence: TGTGCCAGCAGTGCCGCTGGACCCCTCGACTATGGCTACACCTTC.

CDR3 bases: TGTGCCATCAGTGAAGTAGGAGGAAACACCATATATTTT. This encodes CAISEVGGNTIYF. The V gene is TRBV10-3, the J gene TRBJ1-3; D is unclear. Germline lookup yields CDR1 ENHRY and CDR2 SYGVKD. The CDR3 loop spans 13 amino acids. V lost 3 bases, J lost 4 bases, and 7 bases lay in between.

CDR3 protein: CASRGLGETQYF. The CDR3 DNA reads as TGTGCCAGCAGGGGCTTGGGAGAGACCCAGTACTTC. This chain connects TRBV2 to TRBJ2-5; D gene ambiguous. V lost 6 bases and J 4 bases, leaving 9 bases between the germline ends. The CDR3 runs 12 residues. Germline-derived CDR1 and CDR2 are SNHLY and FYNNEI.

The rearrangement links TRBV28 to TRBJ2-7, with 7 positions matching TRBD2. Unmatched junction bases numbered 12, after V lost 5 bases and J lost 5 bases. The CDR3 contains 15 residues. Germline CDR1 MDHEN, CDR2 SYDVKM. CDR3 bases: TGTGCCAGCAGTCCCCCGGGGGAGGGGAGAAACGAGCAGTACTTC. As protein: CASSPPGEGRNEQYF.

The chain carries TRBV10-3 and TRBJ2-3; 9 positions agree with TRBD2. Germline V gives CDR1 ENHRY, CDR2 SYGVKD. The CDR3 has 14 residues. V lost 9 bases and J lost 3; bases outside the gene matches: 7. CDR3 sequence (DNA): TGTGCCATTAAACCCGCGGGGGGGACAGATACGCAGTATTTT. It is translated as CAIKPAGGTDTQYF.

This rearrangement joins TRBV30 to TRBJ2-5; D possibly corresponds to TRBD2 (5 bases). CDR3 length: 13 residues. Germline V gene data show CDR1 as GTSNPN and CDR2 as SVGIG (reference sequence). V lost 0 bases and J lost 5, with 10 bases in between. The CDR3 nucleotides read TGTGCCTGGAGTGTCGGCGGGCCCGAGACCCAGTACTTC. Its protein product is CAWSVGGPETQYF.

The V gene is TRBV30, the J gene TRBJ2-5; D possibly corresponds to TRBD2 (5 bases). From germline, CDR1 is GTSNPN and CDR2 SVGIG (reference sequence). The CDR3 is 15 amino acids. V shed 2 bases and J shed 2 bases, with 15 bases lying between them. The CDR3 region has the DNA TGTGCCTGGAGTCCCGCCCTCGGCGGGCAAGAGACCCAGTACTTC. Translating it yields CAWSPALGGQETQYF.

CDR3 sequence reads: CASISQSNQPQHF. Written as DNA, the CDR3 is TGTGCCAGCATATCACAGAGCAATCAGCCCCAGCATTTT. This rearrangement joins TRBV6-1 to TRBJ1-5; D remains ambiguous. CDR1 MNHNS and CDR2 SASEGT come from the germline V gene. The length of the CDR3 is 13 residues. V lost 7 bases and J 1 base, leaving 8 bases between the germline ends.

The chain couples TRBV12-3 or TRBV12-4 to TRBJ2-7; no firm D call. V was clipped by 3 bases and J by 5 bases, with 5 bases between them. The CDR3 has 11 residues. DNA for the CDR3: TGTGCCAGCAGTTTGAGGAACGAGCAGTACTTC. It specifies CASSLRNEQYF.

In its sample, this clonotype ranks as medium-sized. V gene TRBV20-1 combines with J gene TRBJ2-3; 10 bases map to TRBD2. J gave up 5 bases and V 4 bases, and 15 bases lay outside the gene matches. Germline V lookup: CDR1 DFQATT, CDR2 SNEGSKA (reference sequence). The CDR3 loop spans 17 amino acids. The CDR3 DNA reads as TGCAGTGCTAAGAGGTCAGGAGAGGGACTAGCGCTAGATACGCAGTATTTT. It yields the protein CSAKRSGEGLALDTQYF.